This T cell receptor (beta chain) is from a study of cytomegalovirus exposure and HLA in healthy donors. General study points: Earlier results showed most TCR beta V segments being productive about 87% or about 30% of the time.

It was with 60 Vbeta and 13 Jbeta primers that the PCR ran. Assay: immunoSEQ multiplex PCR; the TCRdb copy retains only in-frame clones and omits some. The sample lists some 98,000 clones; more than 75% were seen once. With respect to this clone: Its antigen remains unidentified.

The CDR3 is made up of 14 amino acids. CDR1 and CDR2 (germline): MNHEY, SMNVEV (reference sequence). The V and J ends lost 2 bases and 4 bases respectively, with 11 bases between them. Specimen: PBMCs. V is TRBV27 and J is TRBJ1-2, with a tentative D call TRBD1 (6 bases). This receptor was taken from a human donor in good health. The CDR3 coding sequence is TGTGCCAGCAGTTTAAGGGGCAGGGGCTATGGCTACACCTTC. Amino acids: CASSLRGRGYGYTF.